This entry lists 13 T cell receptor beta chains sequenced from one sample in a study of glioma-infiltrating T cells listed by TCRdb under 2016. Sequencing was performed on an Illumina MiSeq. TCR alpha and beta CDR3 regions were amplified with the iRepertoire nested amplicon-rescue multiplex PCR (arm-PCR) platform from RNA. TCRdb handled the public reads itself, with Q25 trimming in fastp and clone calling in MiXCR, and kept productive beta chains. Rows are unified per CDR3 protein, each entry keeping the most common DNA and genes. The sample has a few hundred thousand distinct CDR3 sequences on record, less than 50% of them singletons. The ten most abundant clones make up around 12% of the sample. The sample was glioma tissue, nonneoplastic brain tissue, or PBMCs (not recorded which). The receptors come from a human donor with low-grade glioma or glioblastoma, undergoing nonglioma brain surgery, or in good health (not recorded which).

This clonotype was observed once. A much larger clone lies one base from this, so it may be a read error. This rearrangement joins TRBV15 to TRBJ2-7; 11 bases are a match to TRBD2. Germline CDR1 LNHNV, CDR2 YYDKDF (reference sequence). The CDR3 totals 16 residues. V dropped 1 base and J dropped 7; count of bases not matched to a gene: 9. The CDR3 is CATSRGILAGGNEQYF. The CDR3 DNA follows: TGTGCCACCAGCAGAGGGATCCTAGCGGGAGGTAATGAGCAGTACTTC.

Note on this clonotype: This sequence may be a read error, since a much larger clone differs from it by one base. This rearrangement joins TRBV27 to TRBJ2-7; a weak D match, TRBD2 (6 bases). From germline, CDR1 is MNHEY and CDR2 SMNVEV (reference sequence). The CDR3 spans 13 residues. The V end lost 6 bases, the J end lost 3 bases, and 12 bases lay between the germline ends. In DNA form, the CDR3 reads TGTGCCAGCAGATGGACTATTCGCTACGAGCAGTACTTC. It specifies CASRWTIRYEQYF.

This clonotype was seen more than once but under ten times. V is TRBV28 and J is TRBJ2-1; TRBD2 aligns across 16 bases. The CDR3 consists of 16 residues. Germline CDR1 MDHEN, CDR2 SYDVKM. The V segment lost 6 bases and the J segment 7 bases; nucleotides outside the gene matches: 6. The CDR3 spells CASSSPGLAGGNEQFF. CDR3 sequence (DNA): TGTGCCAGCAGCTCCCCGGGACTAGCGGGAGGGAATGAGCAGTTCTTC.

The table lists this clonotype with many counts. This rearrangement joins TRBV6-2 or TRBV6-3 to TRBJ2-1, with 8 positions matching TRBD2. The germline gives CDR1 MNHEY, CDR2 SVGEGT. The CDR3 length is 16 residues. The trim removed 5 bases at V and 1 base at J, leaving 7 bases unmatched. The CDR3 here is CASSIREGGSYNEQFF. CDR3 sequence (DNA): TGTGCCAGCAGTATCCGGGAGGGGGGGTCCTACAATGAGCAGTTCTTC.

The chain employs TRBV4-3 and TRBJ2-5; D uncertain. V was cut by 4 bases and J by 1 base, with 10 bases left in between. This CDR3 is 14 amino acids long. The germline gives CDR1 LGHNA, CDR2 YSLEER. The CDR3: CASSPMESQETQYF. The DNA of the CDR3 is TGCGCCAGCAGCCCTATGGAAAGCCAAGAGACCCAGTACTTC.

In its sample, this clonotype was seen once. This may stem from a read error, because a much larger clone lies one nucleotide away. J is TRBJ2-3 and V is TRBV20-1; TRBD1 matches at 7 bases. Germline V gene sequence: CDR1 DFQATT, CDR2 SNEGSKA (reference sequence). The CDR3 spans 14 residues. The CDR3 nucleotides read TGCAGTGCTAGGAAACAGGGGTCCACAGATACGGAGTATTTT. Translating it yields CSARKQGSTDTEYF.

A remark on this clonotype: A read error may be the cause here, since a much bigger clone is one base away. The rearrangement uses TRBV20-1 and TRBJ1-3, with D hard to call. Germline CDR1 and CDR2: DFQATT and SNEGSKA (reference sequence). V dropped 5 bases and J dropped 4 bases, with 12 bases sitting between them. The CDR3 contains 13 residues. The CDR3 DNA sequence: TGCAGTGCTGCCCAGCCTGGGGGAAACACCATATATTTT. It translates to CSAAQPGGNTIYF.

The rearrangement uses TRBV5-4 and TRBJ2-1; the match to TRBD2 covers 8 bases. Trimming removed 7 bases from V and 7 bases from J; junction bases left unmatched: 7. Per germline, CDR1 SGHNT and CDR2 YYREEE (reference sequence). The CDR3 sequence is 13 residues long. CDR3 amino acids: CASRSGGRNEQFF. The DNA of the CDR3 is TGTGCCAGCCGCTCGGGGGGGAGGAATGAGCAGTTCTTC.

Note on this clonotype: Just one base apart from a much larger clone, this may be a read error. This chain joins TRBV20-1 and TRBJ2-3, with 9 bases lining up with TRBD2. The CDR3 runs 14 residues. Per the germline V gene, CDR1 is DFQATT and CDR2 is SNEGSKA (reference sequence). The V segment lost 6 bases and the J segment 3 bases; nucleotides outside the gene matches: 7. CDR3 in amino acids: CSADSGRGTDTQYF. CDR3 DNA: TGCAGTGCAGATAGCGGGAGAGGTACAGATACGCAGTATTTT.

This clonotype was counted a few times. The V and J genes are TRBV7-6 and TRBJ1-1; D is possibly TRBD1 (5 bases). V was pared by 5 bases and J by 0 bases, with 13 bases between. The CDR3 spans 15 residues. The germline gives CDR1 SGHVS, CDR2 FNYEAQ. The CDR3 DNA reads as TGTGCCAGCAGCCCCCGACAGACCATGAACACTGAAGCTTTCTTT. Amino acids: CASSPRQTMNTEAFF.

Notes on this clonotype: A read error may be the cause here, since a much bigger clone is one base away. The gene calls are TRBV7-2 and TRBJ2-3; D call uncertain. The V end lost 2 bases, the J end lost 10 bases, and 10 bases lay between the germline ends. CDR1 SGHTA and CDR2 FQGNSA come from the germline V gene. The CDR3 has 12 amino acids. The CDR3 here is CASSLYRNAQYF. The CDR3 DNA follows: TGTGCCAGCAGCTTATATCGGAATGCGCAGTATTTT.

V gene TRBV7-6 combines with J gene TRBJ2-7; 8 positions match TRBD1. This CDR3 comprises 16 residues. V was clipped by 4 bases and J by 0 bases; unmatched bases: 8. The V gene's germline CDR1 is SGHVS and CDR2 FNYEAQ. The CDR3 DNA follows: TGTGCCAGCAGCTCAATACCGGGACAGGTCTCCTACGAGCAGTACTTC. This sequence encodes CASSSIPGQVSYEQYF.

The rearrangement links TRBV9 to TRBJ2-7, with a weak D call TRBD1 (5 bases). This CDR3 has 15 amino acids. CDR1 is SGDLS, CDR2 YYNGEE, per germline. Trimming cost V 1 base and J 0 bases, with 11 bases left between them. CDR3 sequence reads: CASSVYPGLSYEQYF. In DNA, the CDR3 is TGTGCCAGCAGCGTATATCCAGGGCTCTCCTACGAGCAGTACTTC.